The 2 T cell receptor beta chains below all came from one sample that was sequenced in a study of cytomegalovirus exposure and HLA in healthy donors. The PCR employed 60 Vbeta primers together with 13 Jbeta primers. Using immunoSEQ multiplex PCR, the repertoire was profiled, and TCRdb retains in-frame clones only, with some absent. The sample consists of 140,000 to 150,000 clones, just under 85% of them appearing once. The sequenced sample consisted of PBMCs. The source of these receptors is a woman aged 60 to 75 in good health and CMV-seropositive.

This clone was seen a few times. The J gene is TRBJ2-1, the V gene TRBV4-3, with TRBD2 matching 10 bases. Germline assignment: CDR1 LGHNA and CDR2 YSLEER. There are 18 residues in the CDR3. The V and J ends lost 0 bases and 8 bases, in that order; junction bases with no gene match: 13. The DNA of the CDR3 is TGCGCCAGCAGCCAAGATCTTCCCCTAGCGGGAGAGGTCTATGAGCAGTTCTTC. This sequence encodes CASSQDLPLAGEVYEQFF.

The CDR3, as DNA: TGTGCCAGCAGTTTACTACCGATGAACACTGAAGCTTTCTTT. This gives the protein CASSLLPMNTEAFF. This rearrangement joins TRBV27 to TRBJ1-1; D is unclear. This CDR3 is 14 amino acids long. Germline V gives CDR1 MNHEY, CDR2 SMNVEV (reference sequence). Between the trimmed V and J ends, which lost 2 bases and 0 bases, there was a span of 7 bases.